A selection of T cell receptor beta chains follows, all from one sample in a study of regulatory T cells in long-lasting Graves disease. Each CDR3 protein is one row after TCRdb ran MiXCR on the multiplex PCR reads. The sample carries some 560,000 distinct CDR3 sequences, around 16% recorded once. The sample was also linked to a second study, of T cells in Graves' hyperthyroidism and ophthalmopathy.

This specimen was peripheral blood mononuclear cells (PBMCs), taken at new diagnosis, from a patient treated with antithyroid drugs. The receptors stem from a woman aged 35-65 years with Graves disease. Each CDR3 is given with its conserved first and last residue. Fields, in order: J gene, D gene, V gene, clone size, CDR3 protein, CDR3 DNA. A D gene is named only where the DNA matches it firmly. A clone size is listed for some rows: how often the clone was seen (once, few, many), or a class if it is expanded.

TRBJ2-3 TRBD1 TRBV18 . CASCVQGAPGDTQYF TGTGCCAGCTGTGTCCAGGGGGCTCCCGGGGATACGCAGTATTTT
TRBJ2-1 TRBD1 TRBV11-2 many CASSDRVYNEQFF TGTGCCAGCAGCGACAGGGTATACAATGAGCAGTTCTTC
TRBJ2-7 TRBD1 TRBV3-1 many CASSADGTGAYEQYF TGTGCCAGCAGCGCCGACGGGACAGGAGCCTACGAGCAGTACTTC
TRBJ2-1 . TRBV5-1 many CASSLVRALYNEQFF TGCGCCAGCAGCTTGGTTAGGGCACTCTACAATGAGCAGTTCTTC
TRBJ1-2 TRBD1 TRBV20-1 few CSARPGTGGTIYTF TGCAGTGCTAGACCCGGGACAGGGGGCACCATCTACACCTTC
TRBJ2-6 TRBD1 TRBV12-3/TRBV12-4 many CASSPRTGSSGANVLTF TGTGCCAGCAGTCCCCGGACAGGGAGCTCTGGGGCCAACGTCCTGACTTTC
TRBJ2-5 TRBD2 TRBV19 few CASSTWGGFGGETQYF TGTGCCAGTAGTACGTGGGGGGGATTCGGAGGAGAGACCCAGTACTTC
TRBJ1-5 . TRBV12-3/TRBV12-4 . CASSLNGGQRTQHF TGTGCCAGCAGTTTGAACGGGGGCCAAAGGACCCAGCATTTT
TRBJ2-5 . TRBV2 many CASREMETQYF TGTGCCAGCAGGGAGATGGAGACCCAGTACTTC
TRBJ1-1 . TRBV7-3 few CASSLDGSRTEAFF TGTGCCAGCAGCTTGGACGGGAGTCGTACTGAAGCTTTCTTT
TRBJ1-5 TRBD1 TRBV19 many CASTRDRIGQPQHF TGTGCCAGTACCCGGGACAGGATCGGACAGCCCCAGCATTTT
TRBJ1-5 TRBD1 TRBV4-1 . CASSRGTGESVPSNQPQHF TGCGCCAGCAGCCGCGGAACAGGGGAATCGGTTCCTAGCAATCAGCCCCAGCATTTT
TRBJ2-5 . TRBV20-1 once CSARDRIRETQYF TGCAGTGCTAGAGATCGTATAAGGGAGACCCAGTACTTC
TRBJ2-3 TRBD2 TRBV13 . CASSHSGGTSGGTDTQYF TGTGCCAGCAGCCACTCCGGCGGTACTAGCGGGGGCACAGATACGCAGTATTTT
TRBJ1-2 . TRBV6-1 few CASRPGQLNYGYTF TGTGCCAGCAGACCTGGACAGTTAAACTATGGCTACACCTTC
TRBJ2-1 . TRBV19 . CASSIDPPSLYNEQFF TGTGCCAGTAGTATAGATCCCCCATCGCTTTACAATGAGCAGTTCTTC
TRBJ1-4 . TRBV28 many CASQGPPTDEKLFF TGTGCCAGCCAAGGGCCCCCGACGGATGAAAAACTGTTTTTT
TRBJ1-5 . TRBV4-1 . CASSQQVYSNQPQHF TGCGCCAGCAGTCAACAGGTTTATAGCAATCAGCCCCAGCATTTT
TRBJ2-6 . TRBV3-1 many CASSLRASYSGANVLTF TGTGCCAGCAGCCTCCGGGCCAGCTACTCTGGGGCCAACGTCCTGACTTTC
TRBJ2-1 . TRBV20-1 . CSAPWGPYNEQFF TGCAGTGCCCCCTGGGGGCCCTACAATGAGCAGTTCTTC